One sample yielded the 18 T cell receptor beta chains listed below, sequenced in a study of T cell responses to AZD1222 COVID-19 vaccine. The data were produced by immunoSEQ multiplex PCR, yet TCRdb's version contains in-frame clones alone and is incomplete. The top ten clones hold roughly 7.2% of a sample with about 86,000 clones, 88% of them seen once. Sequenced here: peripheral blood, sampled 28 days after the second AZD1222 dose. These TCRs come from an adult who received the AZD1222 COVID-19 vaccine.

V and J are TRBV27 and TRBJ2-7; 7 bases match TRBD1. The CDR3 contains 17 residues. CDR1 is MNHEY and CDR2 is SMNVEV in the germline V gene (reference sequence). Unmatched junction bases numbered 16, after V lost 6 bases and J lost 2 bases. CDR3 sequence (DNA): TGTGCCAGCAGACACCGGGACAGCATAAAGAAAACCTACGAGCAGTACTTC. As protein: CASRHRDSIKKTYEQYF.

CDR3 protein: CASSSGTGARDGYTF. The CDR3 DNA follows: TGTGCCAGCAGCTCCGGGACAGGGGCCAGGGATGGCTACACCTTC. V is TRBV7-9 and J is TRBJ1-2; 10 positions match TRBD1. CDR1 and CDR2 from the germline V gene are SEHNR and FQNEAQ (reference sequence). The length of the CDR3 is 15 residues. Trimming took 4 bases from V and 6 from J; bases not matched to a gene: 8.

The chain employs TRBV7-9 and TRBJ1-6; a weak D match, TRBD1 (5 bases). Germline loops: CDR1 SEHNR, CDR2 FQNEAQ (reference sequence). The V end was cut by 4 bases, the J end by 6 bases, with 16 bases between. The CDR3 is made up of 16 amino acids. The DNA for the CDR3 is TGTGCCAGCAGCTCAACCGGGACGGGAATTAATTCACCCCTCCACTTT. Encoded protein: CASSSTGTGINSPLHF.

The table lists this clone with a count of one. J is TRBJ2-3 and V is TRBV27; D not certain. V lost 4 bases, J lost 0 bases, and 14 bases lay in between. The CDR3 is made up of 16 amino acids. Germline V gene data show CDR1 as MNHEY and CDR2 as SMNVEV (reference sequence). The CDR3 sequence is CASSSLVGSSTDTQYF. CDR3 bases: TGTGCCAGCAGTTCGTTAGTGGGGTCCAGCACAGATACGCAGTATTTT.

A few counts support this clone. The genes are TRBV6-2 or TRBV6-3 and TRBJ2-1; D is ambiguous. This CDR3 contains 20 residues. The germline CDR1 and CDR2 sequences are MNHEY and SVGEGT. The V end lost 2 bases, the J end lost 6 bases, and 29 bases lay between the germline ends. This CDR3 reads CASSYRPRGSTTGYGNEQFF. CDR3 DNA sequence: TGTGCCAGCAGTTACCGCCCTCGTGGCAGCACCACCGGGTATGGCAATGAGCAGTTCTTC.

The sample holds one count of this clone. The rearrangement joins TRBV11-2 to TRBJ2-5; D tentatively reads TRBD1 or TRBD2 (6 bases each). The CDR3 loop spans 15 amino acids. Germline V CDR1 and CDR2: SGHAT, FQNNGV. Trimming left V 3 bases short and J 2 bases short, with 13 bases between. Here the CDR3 DNA reads TGTGCCAGCAGCTTTGGGGGCGGGACTCAAGAGACCCAGTACTTC. As protein: CASSFGGGTQETQYF.

The chain has TRBV11-2 and TRBJ2-5, with D possibly matching TRBD2 (6 bases). This CDR3 spans 14 amino acids. V was shortened by 9 bases and J by 2 bases, with 16 bases between the two germline ends. CDR1 SGHAT and CDR2 FQNNGV come from the germline V gene. The CDR3 here is CASRRLVPQETQYF. The CDR3 coding sequence is TGTGCCAGTAGACGACTAGTTCCTCAAGAGACCCAGTACTTC.

This clone was observed once. V gene TRBV5-5 combines with J gene TRBJ2-5; 9 bases match TRBD2. The CDR3 consists of 15 residues. From germline, CDR1 is SGHKS and CDR2 YYEKEE (reference sequence). Trimming removed 5 bases from V and 0 bases from J; junction bases left unmatched: 5. Here the CDR3 DNA reads TGTGCCAGCAGTTTGCGGGGGGGTAACCAAGAGACCCAGTACTTC. Its translation: CASSLRGGNQETQYF.

V usage is TRBV29-1 and J usage is TRBJ2-3; the D is unclear. This CDR3 has 13 residues. Trimming stripped 0 bases from V and 2 bases from J, with 6 bases between. Looked up from germline, CDR1 is SQVTM and CDR2 is ANQGSEA. The CDR3 loop reads CSVEDADTDTQYF. CDR3 in DNA: TGCAGCGTTGAAGATGCGGACACAGATACGCAGTATTTT.

V usage is TRBV5-3 and J usage is TRBJ2-2; 11 bases fit TRBD2. TRBV5-3 is labeled an ORF, and its function is uncertain. J gave up 3 bases and V 1 base, and 5 bases lay outside the gene matches. The CDR3 sequence is 17 residues long. The CDR3: CARSLSSGRQDTGELFF. CDR3 DNA: TGTGCCAGAAGCTTGTCTAGCGGGAGGCAGGACACCGGGGAGCTGTTTTTT.

This clone appeared once. This rearrangement joins TRBV2 to TRBJ2-1, with 7 bases that match TRBD2. V trimming: 4 bases; J trimming: 6 bases; junction bases outside the gene matches: 9. The CDR3 has 15 amino acids. Germline V gene sequence: CDR1 SNHLY, CDR2 FYNNEI. The CDR3 loop reads CASSGEGRISNEQFF. The CDR3 DNA reads as TGTGCCAGCAGTGGGGAGGGGCGGATTTCCAATGAGCAGTTCTTC.

With respect to this clone: Germline is not matched at one junction end, which may reflect a read error. V is TRBV3-1 (or the pseudogene TRBV3-2) and J is TRBJ2-6; D not certain. The CDR3 runs 16 residues. Germline values: CDR1 LGHDT, CDR2 YNNKEL (reference sequence). CDR3 sequence (DNA): TGTGCCAGCACCCAAGCCCACGCCTCTGGGGCCAACGTCCTGACTTTC. The encoded protein is CASTQAHASGANVLTF.

The chain links TRBV30 to TRBJ2-1; 11 nucleotides line up with TRBD2. The CDR3 sequence is 15 residues long. The V gene end was trimmed by 3 bases and the J gene end by 8 bases; junction bases not matched to a gene: 9. In germline, CDR1 is GTSNPN, CDR2 SVGIG (reference sequence). CDR3 loop: CAWSIGLAGLDEQFF. The CDR3 DNA reads TGTGCCTGGAGCATAGGACTAGCGGGCCTCGATGAGCAGTTCTTC.

The genes are TRBV29-1 and TRBJ2-1; 13 nucleotides match TRBD2. Germline values: CDR1 SQVTM, CDR2 ANQGSEA. V trimming: 4 bases; J trimming: 9 bases; junction bases outside the gene matches: 6. The CDR3 consists of 14 residues. Written as DNA, the CDR3 is TGCAGCGTTGTAGGACTAGCGGGAGCAGGTGAGCAGTTCTTC. Amino acids: CSVVGLAGAGEQFF.

The V gene is TRBV7-9, the J gene TRBJ1-1; D uncertain. In germline, CDR1 is SEHNR, CDR2 FQNEAQ (reference sequence). The ends were cut back, 5 bases at V and 7 bases at J, with 11 bases in the middle. This CDR3 region has 12 residues. As DNA, the CDR3 is TGTGCCAGCAGCACTGCCAGGAGTGAAGCTTTCTTT. Translating it yields CASSTARSEAFF.

Here the CDR3 DNA reads TGCGCCAGCAGCTCCAAGGGGCAGGGAGGGATGAACACTGAAGCTTTCTTT. Translation gives CASSSKGQGGMNTEAFF. The chain links TRBV5-1 to TRBJ1-1; TRBD1 might be the D (5 bases). The ends were cut back, 3 bases at V and 0 bases at J, with 18 bases in the middle. Germline CDR1 SGHRS, CDR2 YFSETQ. This CDR3 has 17 residues. Supplemented by reference TRBV5-1 and TRBJ1-1, the full variable domain reads KAGVTQTPRYLIKTRGQQVTLSCSPISGHRSVSWYQQTPGQGLQFLFEYFSETQRNKGNFPGRFSGRQFSNSRSEMNVSTLELGDSALYLCASSSKGQGGMNTEAFFGQGTRLTVV.

The genes are TRBV5-1 and TRBJ2-5, with 7 bases aligning to TRBD1. Germline V lookup: CDR1 SGHRS, CDR2 YFSETQ. The CDR3 runs 15 residues. With V trimmed by 3 bases and J by 5 bases, 10 bases remained unmatched. This CDR3 is CASSSRRQGRETQYF. The DNA for the CDR3 is TGCGCCAGCAGCTCAAGGAGACAGGGAAGGGAGACCCAGTACTTC.

This sequence joins TRBV19 and TRBJ2-5, with TRBD2 matching 11 bases. The CDR3 runs 15 residues. The V and J ends lost 3 bases and 5 bases, in that order; junction bases with no gene match: 5. The germline V gene has CDR1 LNHDA and CDR2 SQIVND (reference sequence). The CDR3: CASSILAGGPETQYF. The CDR3 nucleotides read TGTGCCAGTAGTATCCTAGCGGGAGGCCCCGAGACCCAGTACTTC.